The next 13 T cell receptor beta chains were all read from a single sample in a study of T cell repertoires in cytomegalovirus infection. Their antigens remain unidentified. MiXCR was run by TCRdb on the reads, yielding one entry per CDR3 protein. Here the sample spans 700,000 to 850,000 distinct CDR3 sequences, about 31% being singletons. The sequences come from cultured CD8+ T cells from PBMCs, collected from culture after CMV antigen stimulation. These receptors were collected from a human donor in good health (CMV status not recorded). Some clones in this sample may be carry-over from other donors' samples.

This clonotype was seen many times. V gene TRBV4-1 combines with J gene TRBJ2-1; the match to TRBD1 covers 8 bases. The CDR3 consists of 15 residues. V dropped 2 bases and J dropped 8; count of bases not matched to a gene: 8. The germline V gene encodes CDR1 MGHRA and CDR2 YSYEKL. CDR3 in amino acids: CASSQRGQVIDEQFF. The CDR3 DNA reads TGCGCCAGCAGCCAACGGGGACAGGTGATCGATGAGCAGTTCTTC.

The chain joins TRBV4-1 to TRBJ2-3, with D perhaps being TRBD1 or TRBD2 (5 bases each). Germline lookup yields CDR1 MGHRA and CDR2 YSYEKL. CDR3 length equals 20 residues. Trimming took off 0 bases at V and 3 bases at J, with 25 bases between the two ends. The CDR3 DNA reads TGCGCCAGCAGCCAAGATTGGGACCTCTCCTCCAGTTTAGCAACAGATACGCAGTATTTT. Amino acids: CASSQDWDLSSSLATDTQYF.

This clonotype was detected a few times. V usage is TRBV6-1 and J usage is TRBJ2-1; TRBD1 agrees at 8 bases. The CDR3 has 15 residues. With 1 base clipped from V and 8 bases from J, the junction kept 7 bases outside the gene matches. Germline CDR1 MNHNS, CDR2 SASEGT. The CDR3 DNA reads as TGTGCCAGCAGTGAAGGGCACAGGGGGGAGGATGAGCAGTTCTTC. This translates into CASSEGHRGEDEQFF.

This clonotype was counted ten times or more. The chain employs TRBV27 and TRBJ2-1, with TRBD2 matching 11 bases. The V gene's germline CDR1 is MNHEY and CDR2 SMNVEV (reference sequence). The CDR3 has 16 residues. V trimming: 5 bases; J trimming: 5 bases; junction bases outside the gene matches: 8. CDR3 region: CASSITTSGANNEQFF. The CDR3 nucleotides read TGTGCCAGCAGTATTACGACTAGCGGGGCCAACAATGAGCAGTTCTTC.

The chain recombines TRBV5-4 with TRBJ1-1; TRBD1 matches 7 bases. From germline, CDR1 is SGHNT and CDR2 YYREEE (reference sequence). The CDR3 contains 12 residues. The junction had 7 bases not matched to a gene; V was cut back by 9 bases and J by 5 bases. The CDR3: CATGGGWTEAFF. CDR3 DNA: TGTGCCACAGGGGGGGGATGGACTGAAGCTTTCTTT.

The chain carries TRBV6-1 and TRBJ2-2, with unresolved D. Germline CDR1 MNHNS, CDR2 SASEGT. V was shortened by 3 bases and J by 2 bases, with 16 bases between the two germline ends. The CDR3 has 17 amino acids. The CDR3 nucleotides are TGTGCCAGCAGTGATGCAGGCAGGTACACCAACACCGGGGAGCTGTTTTTT. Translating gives CASSDAGRYTNTGELFF.

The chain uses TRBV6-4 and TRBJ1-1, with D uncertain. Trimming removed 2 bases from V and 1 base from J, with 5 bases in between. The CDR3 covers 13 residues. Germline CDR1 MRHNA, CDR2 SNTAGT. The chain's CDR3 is CASSDKRNTEAFF. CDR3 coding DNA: TGTGCCAGCAGTGACAAACGGAACACTGAAGCTTTCTTT.

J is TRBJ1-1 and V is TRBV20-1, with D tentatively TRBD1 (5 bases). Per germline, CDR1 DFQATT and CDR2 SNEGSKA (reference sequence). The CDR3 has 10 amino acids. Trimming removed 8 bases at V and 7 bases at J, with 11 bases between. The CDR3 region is CSPGDSEAFF. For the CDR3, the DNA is TGCAGTCCAGGAGACAGTGAAGCTTTCTTT.

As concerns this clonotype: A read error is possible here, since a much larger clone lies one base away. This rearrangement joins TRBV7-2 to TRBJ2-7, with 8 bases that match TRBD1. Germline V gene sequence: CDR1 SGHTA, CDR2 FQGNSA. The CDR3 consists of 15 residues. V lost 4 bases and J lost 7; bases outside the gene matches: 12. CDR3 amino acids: CASSSVDRDNPEQYF. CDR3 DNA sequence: TGTGCCAGCAGCTCCGTGGACAGGGACAACCCGGAGCAGTACTTC.

CDR3 amino acids: CASSQGTASSSYEQYV. DNA of the CDR3: TGCGCCAGCAGCCAAGGAACAGCGTCAAGCTCCTACGAGCAGTACGTC. The chain carries TRBV4-3 and TRBJ2-7; D is uncertain. CDR3 size: 16 residues. Trimming removed 1 base from V and 0 bases from J, with 13 bases in between. CDR1 LGHNA and CDR2 YSLEER come from the germline V gene.

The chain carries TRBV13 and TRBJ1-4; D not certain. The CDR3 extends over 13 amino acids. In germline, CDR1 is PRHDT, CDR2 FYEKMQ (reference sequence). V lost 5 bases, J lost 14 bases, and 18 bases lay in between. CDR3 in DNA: TGTGCCAGCAGCCATAGGACGGTCGAGCAGCTGTTTTTT. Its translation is CASSHRTVEQLFF.

CDR3 in amino acids: CASSHSWGTEAFF. CDR3 sequence (DNA): TGTGCCAGCAGCCATTCGTGGGGCACTGAAGCTTTCTTT. The chain links TRBV5-5 to TRBJ1-1; the D is unclear. Trimming pared 4 bases from V and 4 bases from J, leaving 11 bases between. The CDR3 totals 13 residues. CDR1 and CDR2 (germline): SGHKS, YYEKEE (reference sequence). Full variable domain (missing parts from reference TRBV5-5 and TRBJ1-1): DAGVTQSPTHLIKTRGQQVTLRCSPISGHKSVSWYQQVLGQGPQFIFQYYEKEERGRGNFPDRFSARQFPNYSSELNVNALLLGDSALYLCASSHSWGTEAFFGQGTRLTVV.

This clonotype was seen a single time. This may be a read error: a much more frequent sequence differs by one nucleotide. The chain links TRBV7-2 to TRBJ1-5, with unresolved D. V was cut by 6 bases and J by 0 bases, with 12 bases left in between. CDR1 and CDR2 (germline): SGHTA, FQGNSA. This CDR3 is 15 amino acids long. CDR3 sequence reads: CASRPEGYSNQPQHF. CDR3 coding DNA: TGTGCCAGCAGACCCGAAGGGTATAGCAATCAGCCCCAGCATTTT.